The next 12 T cell receptor beta chains were all read from a single sample in a study of CD8+ T cells in alopecia areata. The treatment: oral pan-JAK inhibitor, 5-10 mg twice daily. In each case, RNA was isolated and then reverse transcribed into cDNA as the sequencing template. Data came from immunoSEQ multiplex PCR; TCRdb stores just in-frame clones and leaves some out. Among about 220,000 clones listed, about 57% were seen once. Sequencing used CD4+ T cells sorted from blood, obtained at week 4, from a patient treated with tofacitinib. The receptors here all came from a human donor with alopecia areata.

The rearrangement links TRBV4-3 to TRBJ2-3; D uncertain. The CDR3 contains 13 residues. Germline assignment: CDR1 LGHNA and CDR2 YSLEER. The V end was cut by 3 bases, the J end by 4 bases, with 8 bases between. The CDR3 nucleotides read TGCGCCAGCAGCCACGTATTCGCAGATACGCAGTATTTT. Its protein is CASSHVFADTQYF.

The rearrangement joins TRBV7-2 to TRBJ2-7, with 9 bases aligning to TRBD1. Trimming took 4 bases from V and 4 from J; bases not matched to a gene: 8. The CDR3 contains 15 residues. CDR1 is SGHTA and CDR2 is FQGNSA in the germline V gene. The CDR3 region has the DNA TGTGCCAGCAGCTCACCCGGGACAGGGTTTTACGAGCAGTACTTC. This gives the protein CASSSPGTGFYEQYF.

The sample holds a few counts of this clone. The chain uses TRBV18 and TRBJ2-1; no firm D call. V lost 1 base to trimming and J lost 7 bases, with 11 bases between them. The CDR3 length is 14 residues. In germline, CDR1 is KGHSH, CDR2 LQKENI. As DNA, the CDR3 is TGTGCCAGCTCACCACGGGGTGTAGTAAATGAGCAGTTCTTC. Encoded protein: CASSPRGVVNEQFF.

This clone has just a few counts. The chain is built from TRBV4-1 and TRBJ2-2, with TRBD1 matching over 7 bases. With V trimmed by 0 bases and J by 4 bases, 2 bases remained unmatched. The length of the CDR3 is 15 residues. Germline V CDR1 and CDR2: MGHRA, YSYEKL. The CDR3 reads CASSQDDRVTGELFF. As DNA, the CDR3 is TGCGCCAGCAGCCAAGATGACAGGGTCACCGGGGAGCTGTTTTTT.

In this sample, this clone turned up a few times. The chain couples TRBV25-1 to TRBJ2-5; tentative D call: TRBD2 (7 bases). The V gene's germline CDR1 is MGHDK and CDR2 SYGVNS. Trimming stripped 5 bases from V and 1 base from J, with 17 bases between. There are 16 residues in the CDR3. CDR3 nucleotide sequence: TGTGCCAGCAGTAAAGGGGCGGGGGCCTTCCAAGAGACCCAGTACTTC. Amino acids: CASSKGAGAFQETQYF.

This chain connects TRBV4-3 to TRBJ2-5; 9 nucleotides agree with TRBD1. Germline assignment: CDR1 LGHNA and CDR2 YSLEER. The CDR3 is 15 amino acids. The V gene end was trimmed by 1 base and the J gene end by 1 base; junction bases not matched to a gene: 1. CDR3 in DNA: TGCGCCAGCAGCCAAGCGGACAGGGGCCAAGAGACCCAGTACTTC. Its translation is CASSQADRGQETQYF.

This chain uses TRBV6-1 with TRBJ2-5; D might be TRBD2 (6 bases). This CDR3 comprises 14 residues. Trimming stripped 6 bases from V and 5 bases from J, with 16 bases between. In germline, CDR1 is MNHNS, CDR2 SASEGT. The CDR3 DNA sequence: TGTGCCAGCAGGCCCGTAGCGGCAAGGGAGACCCAGTACTTC. This translates into CASRPVAARETQYF.

The chain links TRBV29-1 to TRBJ1-4, with D possibly matching TRBD1 (5 bases). Germline CDR1 reads SQVTM; CDR2 reads ANQGSEA. The CDR3 extends over 12 amino acids. V dropped 7 bases and J dropped 1 base, with 7 bases sitting between them. CDR3 protein: CSARGTNEKLFF. In DNA form, the CDR3 reads TGCAGCGCTAGGGGAACTAATGAAAAACTGTTTTTT.

This clone was counted a few times. V is TRBV28 and J is TRBJ2-1; D might be TRBD2 (6 bases). Germline-derived CDR1 and CDR2 are MDHEN and SYDVKM. Trimming took 3 bases from V and 6 from J, leaving 12 bases between them. CDR3 size: 14 residues. CDR3 residues: CASSLQGGSNEQFF. The CDR3 DNA is TGTGCCAGCAGTTTGCAGGGAGGAAGCAATGAGCAGTTCTTC.

This chain joins TRBV30 and TRBJ1-1; perhaps TRBD1 as D (5 bases). This CDR3 is 11 amino acids long. Germline CDR1 and CDR2: GTSNPN and SVGIG (reference sequence). V lost 1 base, J lost 11 bases, and 11 bases lay in between. CDR3 DNA sequence: TGTGCCTGGAGTGAGTGGGGGGACGCTTTCTTT. It specifies CAWSEWGDAFF.

J is TRBJ1-4 and V is TRBV14; D may be TRBD1 (5 bases). Germline V gene data show CDR1 as SGHDN and CDR2 as FVKESK. The CDR3 contains 16 residues. V dropped 6 bases and J dropped 7 bases, with 21 bases sitting between them. The CDR3 sequence is CASSHKQVPGGEKLFF. The CDR3 region has the DNA TGTGCCAGCAGTCATAAACAGGTCCCGGGCGGTGAAAAACTGTTTTTT.

The chain has TRBV30 and TRBJ2-3; weak D call: TRBD1 (6 bases). Germline CDR1 GTSNPN, CDR2 SVGIG (reference sequence). Between the trimmed V and J ends, which lost 8 bases and 2 bases, there was a span of 17 bases. The CDR3 covers 14 residues. DNA for the CDR3: TGTGCCGCATCCGGCGGACAGTACACAGATACGCAGTATTTT. Its translation is CAASGGQYTDTQYF. The full variable domain, with the rest looked up from reference TRBV30 and TRBJ2-3, is SQTIHQWPATLVQPVGSPLSLECTVEGTSNPNLYWYRQAAGRGLQLLFYSVGIGQISSEVPQNLSASRPQDRQFILSSKKLLLSDSGFYLCAASGGQYTDTQYFGPGTRLTVL.